Below are 25 T cell receptor beta chains sequenced from a single sample in a study of blood T cells in healthy people across ages. With a J-beta primer mix and a sample-barcoded 5' primer, a second PCR ran about 7 to 12 cycles. From the 5' RACE reads, TCRdb called clonotypes with MiXCR, one entry per CDR3 protein. The table has more than 1.4 million distinct CDR3 sequences, 42% seen once. Sequencing was carried out using blood. These receptors were taken from a woman under 30 in good health.

This clonotype has at least ten counts. The chain carries TRBV5-1 and TRBJ1-5; D perhaps matches TRBD1 (5 bases). The CDR3 is 15 residues long. The germline CDR1 and CDR2 sequences are SGHRS and YFSETQ. The V end lost 2 bases, the J end lost 4 bases, and 13 bases lay between the germline ends. CDR3 sequence reads: CASSFDGGVNQPQHF. The CDR3, as DNA: TGCGCCAGCAGCTTTGACGGGGGAGTGAATCAGCCCCAGCATTTT.

The chain links TRBV7-9 to TRBJ1-5, with a tentative D call TRBD1 (5 bases). The CDR3 covers 15 residues. From germline, CDR1 is SEHNR and CDR2 FQNEAQ (reference sequence). V was trimmed by 4 bases and J by 9 bases, leaving 19 bases between them. DNA of the CDR3: TGTGCCAGCAGCTCCGTAGGGGAGTCTCTACGGCCCCAGCATTTT. Amino acids: CASSSVGESLRPQHF.

The genes are TRBV7-3 and TRBJ2-1; D gene unclear. Germline V CDR1 and CDR2: SGHTA, FQGTGA. The CDR3 has 16 amino acids. The ends were cut back, 0 bases at V and 5 bases at J, with 14 bases in the middle. The CDR3 is CASSLTSTALHNEQFF. The DNA for the CDR3 is TGTGCCAGCAGCTTAACGTCGACGGCCCTCCACAATGAGCAGTTCTTC.

J is TRBJ2-1 and V is TRBV12-5; weak D call: TRBD1 (5 bases). Between the trimmed V and J ends, which lost 7 bases and 4 bases, there was a span of 14 bases. The CDR3 is made up of 14 amino acids. Looked up from germline, CDR1 is LGHNT and CDR2 is FRNRAP. The CDR3 spells CASAAAKGYNEQFF. CDR3 nucleotides: TGTGCTAGTGCCGCCGCCAAGGGGTACAATGAGCAGTTCTTC.

The gene calls are TRBV5-5 and TRBJ1-1; the D is unclear. V was shortened by 3 bases and J by 0 bases, with 12 bases between the two germline ends. The CDR3 has 15 amino acids. Per the germline V gene, CDR1 is SGHKS and CDR2 is YYEKEE (reference sequence). CDR3 region: CASSSTVTMNTEAFF. CDR3 DNA sequence: TGTGCCAGCAGCTCCACAGTAACCATGAACACTGAAGCTTTCTTT.

This clonotype was counted between two and nine times. The V gene is TRBV14, the J gene TRBJ2-4; 8 bases fit TRBD1. The J call may not be correct, given that the DNA end is closer to TRBJ2-7. Germline V gene sequence: CDR1 SGHDN, CDR2 FVKESK. CDR3 length: 15 residues. This CDR3 reads CASSQGPGQVSEQYF. The CDR3 DNA sequence: TGTGCCAGCAGCCAGGGACCGGGACAGGTCTCCGAGCAGTACTTC.

The chain has TRBV5-5 and TRBJ2-5; the D gene is possibly TRBD2 (5 bases). The germline V and J ends were trimmed by 4 bases and 4 bases, with 14 bases remaining between them. CDR3 size: 14 residues. CDR1 and CDR2 from the germline V gene are SGHKS and YYEKEE (reference sequence). CDR3: CASSTSLGAETQYF. CDR3 nucleotide sequence: TGTGCCAGCAGCACCTCACTAGGTGCAGAGACCCAGTACTTC. The entire variable domain, with the rest obtained from reference TRBV5-5 and TRBJ2-5, is as follows: DAGVTQSPTHLIKTRGQQVTLRCSPISGHKSVSWYQQVLGQGPQFIFQYYEKEERGRGNFPDRFSARQFPNYSSELNVNALLLGDSALYLCASSTSLGAETQYFGPGTRLLVL.

This clonotype was seen at least ten times. An end of the junction differs from the germline gene, which may be a read error. The chain recombines TRBV7-7 with TRBJ2-5; D is unresolved. This CDR3 has 12 residues. The V gene's germline CDR1 is SSHAT and CDR2 FNYEAQ (reference sequence). CDR3 DNA: TGTGCTAGCAGCTCCTACGGGGAGACCCAGTACTTC. This sequence encodes CASSSYGETQYF.

The table lists this clonotype with a count of one. The chain employs TRBV6-6 and TRBJ1-5; 8 positions match TRBD1. This CDR3 has 15 amino acids. Germline V gene sequence: CDR1 MNHNY, CDR2 SVGAGI (reference sequence). V lost 6 bases and J lost 3; bases outside the gene matches: 7. CDR3 sequence (DNA): TGTGCCAGCAGCTCAGGGGGCTTGAACAATCAGCCCCAGCATTTT. As protein: CASSSGGLNNQPQHF.

The V call is TRBV20-1, the J call TRBJ2-5, with 9 bases identical to TRBD1. The length of the CDR3 is 15 residues. The V gene's germline CDR1 is DFQATT and CDR2 SNEGSKA (reference sequence). V shed 0 bases and J 5 bases; nucleotides not matched to a gene: 7. Here the CDR3 reads CSARDAGQGGETQYF. The CDR3 region has the DNA TGCAGTGCTAGAGACGCGGGACAGGGTGGCGAGACCCAGTACTTC.

This clonotype was detected once. This chain joins TRBV20-1 and TRBJ2-5; D is possibly TRBD2 (6 bases). The germline gives CDR1 DFQATT, CDR2 SNEGSKA (reference sequence). V lost 5 bases to trimming and J lost 4 bases, with 17 bases between them. The CDR3 has 14 amino acids. The CDR3 DNA sequence: TGCAGTGCTGAAGGGACCGGGACTGCAGAGACCCAGTACTTC. Protein product: CSAEGTGTAETQYF.

The rearrangement uses TRBV10-3 and TRBJ2-2; D might be TRBD1 (6 bases). V dropped 0 bases and J dropped 7 bases, with 9 bases sitting between them. Germline lookup yields CDR1 ENHRY and CDR2 SYGVKD. The CDR3 contains 14 residues. The CDR3 sequence is CAISESRGNGELFF. The CDR3 bases are TGTGCCATCAGTGAGTCGAGGGGGAACGGGGAGCTGTTTTTT.

This clonotype was observed a few times. The genes are TRBV6-5 and TRBJ1-1; D unclear. The ends were cut back, 3 bases at V and 4 bases at J, with 15 bases in the middle. The germline CDR1 and CDR2 sequences are MNHEY and SVGAGI. CDR3 length equals 15 residues. This chain's CDR3 is CASSYRAEVTTEAFF. The CDR3 nucleotides are TGTGCCAGCAGTTATCGGGCAGAAGTCACCACTGAAGCTTTCTTT.

The rearrangement links TRBV6-2 or TRBV6-3 to TRBJ1-4; D call uncertain. This CDR3 has 14 residues. Germline assignment: CDR1 MNHEY and CDR2 SVGEGT. V was cut by 4 bases and J by 4 bases, with 10 bases left in between. CDR3 residues: CASSSAGSNEKLFF. CDR3 DNA: TGTGCCAGCAGTTCAGCAGGCAGTAATGAAAAACTGTTTTTT.

The chain has TRBV11-2 and TRBJ1-2, with TRBD1 matching 8 bases. The CDR3 is made up of 19 amino acids. Germline trimming cut 5 bases from V and 1 base from J; bases unmatched to any gene: 18. Germline loops: CDR1 SGHAT, CDR2 FQNNGV. This CDR3 reads CASSPHMTGDTKINYGYTF. The CDR3 DNA sequence: TGTGCCAGCAGCCCCCATATGACAGGGGACACCAAGATTAACTATGGCTACACCTTC.

There are a few counts of this clonotype. The gene calls are TRBV7-9 and TRBJ1-2; 7 bases match TRBD1. Germline trimming cut 5 bases from V and 2 bases from J; bases unmatched to any gene: 5. Per germline, CDR1 SEHNR and CDR2 FQNEAQ (reference sequence). The CDR3 has 14 amino acids. In DNA, the CDR3 is TGTGCCAGCAGCGAGACAGGGTCCAACTATGGCTACACCTTC. Protein: CASSETGSNYGYTF.

This chain links TRBV10-2 with TRBJ2-2, with TRBD2 matching over 10 bases. The CDR3 runs to 18 residues. The V gene end was trimmed by 7 bases and the J gene end by 4 bases; junction bases not matched to a gene: 15. The germline CDR1 and CDR2 sequences are WSHSY and SAAADI. The chain's CDR3 is CASTLQFTSGISTGELFF. The CDR3, as DNA: TGCGCCAGCACCCTCCAATTTACTAGCGGGATTAGCACCGGGGAGCTGTTTTTT.

The chain has TRBV7-9 and TRBJ1-1; 10 bases agree with TRBD1. After removal of 2 bases from V and 0 bases from J, the junction contained 12 bases not matched to a gene. Germline CDR1 SEHNR, CDR2 FQNEAQ (reference sequence). The CDR3 totals 19 residues. CDR3 bases: TGTGCCAGCAGCTTAACCCGGCGGGGACAGGGGCACCTGAACACTGAAGCTTTCTTT. This encodes CASSLTRRGQGHLNTEAFF.

This clonotype was found a few times. This sequence joins TRBV19 and TRBJ2-1; D is ambiguous. The CDR3 length is 13 residues. Germline CDR1 and CDR2: LNHDA and SQIVND (reference sequence). V gave up 8 bases and J gave up 0 bases, with 8 bases separating them. The CDR3, as DNA: TGTGCCAGTTTAGGTAGCTCCTACAATGAGCAGTTCTTC. Amino acids: CASLGSSYNEQFF.

This chain uses TRBV5-1 with TRBJ2-5; TRBD2 is a possible D gene (7 bases). Germline V gene sequence: CDR1 SGHRS, CDR2 YFSETQ. The CDR3 is made up of 14 amino acids. The V gene lost 0 bases and the J gene lost 6 bases, with 12 bases spanning the gap. The CDR3 here is CASSLEGGAKTQYF. The CDR3 coding sequence is TGCGCCAGCAGCTTGGAAGGGGGGGCGAAGACCCAGTACTTC. The full variable domain, in which reference TRBV5-1 and TRBJ2-5 provide the parts outside the CDR3, is KAGVTQTPRYLIKTRGQQVTLSCSPISGHRSVSWYQQTPGQGLQFLFEYFSETQRNKGNFPGRFSGRQFSNSRSEMNVSTLELGDSALYLCASSLEGGAKTQYFGPGTRLLVL.

The chain joins TRBV7-3 to TRBJ1-2; the D gene is possibly TRBD1 (6 bases). Looked up from germline, CDR1 is SGHTA and CDR2 is FQGTGA. Trimming stripped 1 base from V and 3 bases from J, with 12 bases between. The CDR3 totals 15 residues. CDR3 protein: CASSLKGGADYGYTF. In nucleotides, the CDR3 is TGTGCCAGCAGCTTAAAAGGGGGGGCAGACTATGGCTACACCTTC.

CDR3 nucleotide sequence: TGTGCCTGGGGGAGGAATGGCTACACCTTC. It translates to CAWGRNGYTF. This chain uses TRBV30 with TRBJ1-2; unclear D gene. The ends were cut back, 5 bases at V and 6 bases at J, with 7 bases in the middle. Germline CDR1 is GTSNPN and CDR2 is SVGIG (reference sequence). The CDR3 loop spans 10 amino acids.

The chain couples TRBV4-1 to TRBJ2-2, with 10 bases fitting TRBD2. CDR1 and CDR2 (germline): MGHRA, YSYEKL. The CDR3 loop spans 16 amino acids. Trimming took 3 bases from V and 5 from J; bases not matched to a gene: 6. CDR3 region: CASSHLAGGGTGELFF. The CDR3 bases are TGCGCCAGCAGCCATTTAGCGGGAGGAGGTACCGGGGAGCTGTTTTTT.

The V and J genes are TRBV12-3 or TRBV12-4 and TRBJ2-4; TRBD1 aligns across 9 bases. J gave up 8 bases and V 4 bases, and 9 bases lay outside the gene matches. The CDR3 covers 15 residues. CDR3 bases: TGTGCCAGCAGTTACGAAACAGGGGGCCAAGACATTCAGTACTTC. It encodes CASSYETGGQDIQYF.

V gene TRBV20-1 combines with J gene TRBJ1-1; D is ambiguous. Trimming cost V 6 bases and J 5 bases, with 13 bases left between them. CDR1 DFQATT and CDR2 SNEGSKA come from the germline V gene (reference sequence). The CDR3 runs to 12 residues. CDR3 sequence: CSAREWDTEAFF. CDR3 nucleotides: TGCAGTGCGAGGGAGTGGGATACTGAAGCTTTCTTT.